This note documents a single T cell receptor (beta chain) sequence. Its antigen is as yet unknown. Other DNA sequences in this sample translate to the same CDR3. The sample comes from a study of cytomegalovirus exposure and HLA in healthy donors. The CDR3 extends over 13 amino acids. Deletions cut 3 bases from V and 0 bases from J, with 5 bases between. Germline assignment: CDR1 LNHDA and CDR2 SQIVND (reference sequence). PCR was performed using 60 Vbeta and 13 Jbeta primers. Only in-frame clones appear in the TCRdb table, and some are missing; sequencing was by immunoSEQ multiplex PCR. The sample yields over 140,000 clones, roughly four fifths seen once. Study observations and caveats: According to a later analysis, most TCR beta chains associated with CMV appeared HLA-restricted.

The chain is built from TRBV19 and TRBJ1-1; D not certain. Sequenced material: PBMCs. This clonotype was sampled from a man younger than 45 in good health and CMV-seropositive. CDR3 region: CASSMTVNTEAFF. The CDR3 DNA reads TGTGCCAGTAGTATGACTGTGAACACTGAAGCTTTCTTT.